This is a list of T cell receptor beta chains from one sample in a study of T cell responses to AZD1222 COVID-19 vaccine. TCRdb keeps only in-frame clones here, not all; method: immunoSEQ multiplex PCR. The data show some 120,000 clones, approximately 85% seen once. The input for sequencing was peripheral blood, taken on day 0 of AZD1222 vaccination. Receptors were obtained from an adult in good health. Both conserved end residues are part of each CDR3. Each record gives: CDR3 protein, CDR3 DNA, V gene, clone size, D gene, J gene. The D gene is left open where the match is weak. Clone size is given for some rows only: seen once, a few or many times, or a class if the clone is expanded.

CDR3: CASGGGYYEQYF
DNA: TGTGCCTCGGGCGGGGGGTATTACGAGCAGTACTTC
V: TRBV28
size: NA
D: TRBD2
J: TRBJ2-7

CDR3: CASSLAGANGFF
DNA: TGTGCCAGCAGTCTTGCGGGGGCAAATGGTTTCTTC
V: TRBV6-2/TRBV6-3
size: NA
D: NA
J: TRBJ2-1

CDR3: CASSRTGRGELFF
DNA: TGTGCCAGCAGCCGGACAGGGCGCGGGGAGCTGTTTTTT
V: TRBV3-1/TRBV3-2
size: NA
D: TRBD1
J: TRBJ2-2

CDR3: CAISGEGDTEAFF
DNA: TGTGCCATCAGTGGTGAGGGGGACACTGAAGCTTTCTTT
V: TRBV10-3
size: NA
D: NA
J: TRBJ1-1

CDR3: CASSFTDSGANVLTF
DNA: TGTGCCAGCAGCTTTACAGACTCTGGGGCCAACGTCCTGACTTTC
V: TRBV7-9
size: few
D: NA
J: TRBJ2-6

CDR3: CASSLGAGNTEAFF
DNA: TGTGCCAGCAGCTTAGGAGCAGGGAACACTGAAGCTTTCTTT
V: TRBV7-2
size: NA
D: NA
J: TRBJ1-1

CDR3: CASSPTVTAYEQYF
DNA: TGTGCCAGCTCACCGACAGTGACAGCCTACGAGCAGTACTTC
V: TRBV18
size: NA
D: NA
J: TRBJ2-7

CDR3: CASSPSPGGGRAEAFF
DNA: TGTGCCAGCAGCCCCTCGCCGGGGGGGGGTAGGGCTGAAGCTTTCTTT
V: TRBV28
size: NA
D: NA
J: TRBJ1-1

CDR3: CSVTRNTEAFF
DNA: TGCAGCGTAACCAGGAACACTGAAGCTTTCTTT
V: TRBV29-1
size: NA
D: NA
J: TRBJ1-1

CDR3: CASSFTTGTGNTGELFF
DNA: TGTGCCAGTAGTTTTACTACCGGGACAGGGAACACCGGGGAGCTGTTTTTT
V: TRBV19
size: NA
D: TRBD1
J: TRBJ2-2

CDR3: CASSEAMGLSGNTIYF
DNA: TGTGCCAGCAGTGAAGCTATGGGGCTCTCTGGAAACACCATATATTTT
V: TRBV6-1
size: once
D: NA
J: TRBJ1-3

CDR3: CASSLNVGGEQFF
DNA: TGTGCCAGCAGCTTGAACGTCGGGGGTGAGCAGTTCTTC
V: TRBV7-9
size: NA
D: NA
J: TRBJ2-1

CDR3: CASSQDVGQGGKLFF
DNA: TGCGCCAGCAGCCAAGACGTGGGACAGGGTGGAAAACTGTTTTTT
V: TRBV4-3
size: NA
D: TRBD1
J: TRBJ1-4

CDR3: CASSDLAEQYF
DNA: TGCGCCAGCAGCGATCTAGCGGAGCAGTACTTC
V: TRBV5-1
size: NA
D: NA
J: TRBJ2-7

CDR3: CASSTTRGLNTGELFF
DNA: TGTGCCAGCAGCACAACTAGGGGGCTGAACACCGGGGAGCTGTTTTTT
V: TRBV3-1/TRBV3-2
size: NA
D: TRBD1
J: TRBJ2-2

CDR3: CASSSTDTQYF
DNA: TGTGCCAGTAGTAGCACAGATACGCAGTATTTT
V: TRBV6-5
size: few
D: NA
J: TRBJ2-3

CDR3: CASSVAASRYNEQFF
DNA: TGTGCCAGCAGCGTCGCAGCGTCCAGATACAATGAGCAGTTCTTC
V: TRBV9
size: NA
D: NA
J: TRBJ2-1

CDR3: CASSLSNSAGNTIYF
DNA: TGTGCCAGCAGTCTATCCAACAGCGCTGGAAACACCATATATTTT
V: TRBV7-8
size: NA
D: NA
J: TRBJ1-3

CDR3: CASSYPSGGPYEQYF
DNA: TGCGCCAGCAGCTACCCCTCAGGCGGTCCCTACGAGCAGTACTTC
V: TRBV5-1
size: NA
D: NA
J: TRBJ2-7

CDR3: CASSVRTGMNTEAFF
DNA: TGTGCCAGCAGCGTAAGGACAGGCATGAACACTGAAGCTTTCTTT
V: TRBV7-2
size: NA
D: TRBD1
J: TRBJ1-1

CDR3: CASSRMYEQYF
DNA: TGTGCCAGCAGCCGGATGTACGAGCAGTACTTC
V: TRBV12-3/TRBV12-4
size: NA
D: NA
J: TRBJ2-7

CDR3: CASSLGGQENTGELFF
DNA: TGCGCCAGCAGCTTAGGAGGGCAGGAGAACACCGGGGAGCTGTTTTTT
V: TRBV5-1
size: NA
D: NA
J: TRBJ2-2

CDR3: CASQSSGTVRAEAFF
DNA: TGTGCCAGCCAATCCTCCGGGACAGTGAGGGCTGAAGCTTTCTTT
V: TRBV19
size: NA
D: TRBD1
J: TRBJ1-1

CDR3: CARSSSSGLATNTGELFF
DNA: TGTGCCAGAAGCTCCAGTTCTGGGCTAGCGACGAACACCGGGGAGCTGTTTTTT
V: TRBV5-3
size: NA
D: NA
J: TRBJ2-2

CDR3: CASSQGTSGTGELFF
DNA: TGTGCCAGCAGCCAGGGGACTAGCGGTACCGGGGAGCTGTTTTTT
V: TRBV3-1/TRBV3-2
size: NA
D: TRBD2
J: TRBJ2-2

CDR3: CASSLWSRVWEQYF
DNA: TGCGCCAGCAGCTTGTGGTCGAGAGTGTGGGAGCAGTACTTC
V: TRBV5-1
size: few
D: NA
J: TRBJ2-7

CDR3: CASSYRQGVSPLHF
DNA: TGTGCCAGCAGCTATAGACAGGGGGTTTCACCCCTCCACTTT
V: TRBV3-1/TRBV3-2
size: few
D: TRBD1
J: TRBJ1-6

CDR3: CASRRWGHNYGYTF
DNA: TGTGCCAGCAGGAGGTGGGGGCACAACTATGGCTACACCTTC
V: TRBV9
size: once
D: NA
J: TRBJ1-2

CDR3: CASSVGFGQGAGDTQYF
DNA: TGTGCCAGCAGCGTAGGTTTCGGACAGGGGGCAGGAGATACGCAGTATTTT
V: TRBV9
size: NA
D: TRBD1
J: TRBJ2-3

CDR3: CASRIQGGAYEQYF
DNA: TGTGCCAGTAGGATCCAAGGAGGGGCCTACGAGCAGTACTTC
V: TRBV19
size: once
D: NA
J: TRBJ2-7

CDR3: CASSPTGWEMNTEAFF
DNA: TGTGCCAGCAGCCCTACGGGTTGGGAAATGAACACTGAAGCTTTCTTT
V: TRBV2
size: NA
D: NA
J: TRBJ1-1

CDR3: CASSIRLSYEQYF
DNA: TGTGCCAGTAGTATAAGACTGTCCTACGAGCAGTACTTC
V: TRBV19
size: once
D: NA
J: TRBJ2-7

CDR3: CGTRGAGGGNSYNEQFF
DNA: TGTGGCACCAGGGGGGCTGGCGGGGGGAATTCCTACAATGAGCAGTTCTTC
V: TRBV10-3
size: NA
D: NA
J: TRBJ2-1

CDR3: CASSFAGASSYNEQFF
DNA: TGTGCCAGCAGCTTCGCCGGGGCGAGCTCCTACAATGAGCAGTTCTTC
V: TRBV7-2
size: NA
D: NA
J: TRBJ2-1

CDR3: CASSYPPGCSSYNSPLHF
DNA: TGTGCCAGCAGTTACCCCCCAGGTTGCAGCTCCTATAATTCACCCCTCCACTTT
V: TRBV6-7
size: once
D: NA
J: TRBJ1-6

CDR3: CASRTEYFNQPQHF
DNA: TGTGCCAGTAGAACGGAATACTTCAATCAGCCCCAGCATTTT
V: TRBV19
size: few
D: NA
J: TRBJ1-5

CDR3: CASTHGRGGTGELFF
DNA: TGTGCCAGCACCCACGGGCGGGGGGGCACCGGGGAGCTGTTTTTT
V: TRBV6-5
size: NA
D: TRBD2
J: TRBJ2-2

CDR3: CASSPGQMNTEAFF
DNA: TGTGCCAGCAGCCCAGGACAGATGAACACTGAAGCTTTCTTT
V: TRBV7-9
size: NA
D: NA
J: TRBJ1-1

CDR3: CASKEGGIGGQPQHF
DNA: TGTGCCAGTAAGGAGGGCGGGATCGGCGGTCAGCCCCAGCATTTT
V: TRBV19
size: NA
D: NA
J: TRBJ1-5

CDR3: CASSSASGGQGQFF
DNA: TGTGCCAGCAGCTCGGCTAGCGGGGGGCAGGGACAGTTCTTC
V: TRBV7-8
size: NA
D: TRBD2
J: TRBJ2-1

CDR3: CASSQVGGTGELFF
DNA: TGCGCCAGCAGCCAAGTAGGGGGAACCGGGGAGCTGTTTTTT
V: TRBV4-3
size: NA
D: NA
J: TRBJ2-2

CDR3: CASSLGGDLDEKLFF
DNA: TGCGCCAGCAGCCTAGGGGGGGACTTGGATGAAAAACTGTTTTTT
V: TRBV4-1
size: NA
D: NA
J: TRBJ1-4

CDR3: CASSAHQGSGANVLTF
DNA: TGTGCCAGTAGTGCACACCAGGGATCTGGGGCCAACGTCCTGACTTTC
V: TRBV19
size: NA
D: NA
J: TRBJ2-6

CDR3: CASTTGTTTYEQYF
DNA: TGTGCCAGCACGACCGGGACTACGACCTACGAGCAGTACTTC
V: TRBV5-6
size: NA
D: TRBD2
J: TRBJ2-7

CDR3: CASSRTSGGLDEQFF
DNA: TGTGCCAGCAGCAGGACTAGCGGGGGGTTAGATGAGCAGTTCTTC
V: TRBV5-4
size: NA
D: TRBD2
J: TRBJ2-1

CDR3: CASFGTESYEQYF
DNA: TGTGCCAGTTTCGGGACAGAAAGCTACGAGCAGTACTTC
V: TRBV2
size: NA
D: TRBD1
J: TRBJ2-7

CDR3: CSARRVQTNTEAFF
DNA: TGCAGCGCACGGCGCGTGCAGACGAACACTGAAGCTTTCTTT
V: TRBV29-1
size: once
D: NA
J: TRBJ1-1

CDR3: CASSQDNGLRGRGNIQYF
DNA: TGTGCCAGCAGCCAAGATAACGGTTTGCGGGGGAGAGGAAACATTCAGTACTTC
V: TRBV4-2
size: NA
D: TRBD2
J: TRBJ2-4